The 9 T cell receptor beta chains given below trace back to one sample, sequenced in a study of type 1 regulatory T cells. MiXCR, run by TCRdb on the reads, gives a single entry per CDR3 protein. The data show approximately 45,000 distinct CDR3 sequences, over 9% seen once. These TCRs' antigens remain unknown. The sample taken for sequencing was cultured non-Tr1 T cells, either the whole culture or a sorted T cell fraction (not recorded which). The receptors were gathered from a human donor in good health.

This clonotype was detected ten times or more. V is TRBV28 and J is TRBJ1-4; D gene unclear. The CDR3 spans 15 residues. Germline V gene data show CDR1 as MDHEN and CDR2 as SYDVKM. With 6 bases removed from V and 4 bases from J, the gap between germline ends came to 15 bases. The CDR3 reads CASSLVGVSNEKLFF. The CDR3 coding sequence is TGTGCCAGCAGCCTCGTTGGGGTTAGTAATGAAAAACTGTTTTTT.

This clonotype occurred a few times. J is TRBJ1-5 and V is TRBV28; possible D gene TRBD1, 5 bases. This CDR3 spans 15 amino acids. Trimming took off 2 bases at V and 3 bases at J, with 11 bases between the two ends. Per the germline V gene, CDR1 is MDHEN and CDR2 is SYDVKM. CDR3 nucleotide sequence: TGTGCCAGCAGTTTAGGCAGGGCCTTCAATCAGCCCCAGCATTTT. Its translation is CASSLGRAFNQPQHF.

This clonotype has ten or more counts. The V gene is TRBV5-1, the J gene TRBJ1-4; no definite D call. Germline CDR1 reads SGHRS; CDR2 reads YFSETQ. The CDR3 totals 14 residues. V lost 7 bases to trimming and J lost 5 bases, with 15 bases between them. The DNA for the CDR3 is TGCGCCAGCCGCGGAGGAGGTTGGAATGAAAAACTGTTTTTT. Protein sequence: CASRGGGWNEKLFF.

The chain joins TRBV5-1 to TRBJ1-6, with D tentatively TRBD1 (5 bases). The CDR3 is 15 amino acids. V shed 5 bases and J shed 0 bases, with 9 bases lying between them. Germline V gene lookup returns CDR1 SGHRS and CDR2 YFSETQ. Here the CDR3 DNA reads TGCGCCAGCAGACCAGACAGCTCCTATAATTCACCCCTCCACTTT. As protein: CASRPDSSYNSPLHF.

This clonotype was observed at least ten times. The gene calls are TRBV5-1 and TRBJ2-5; tentative D call: TRBD1 (7 bases). V shed 2 bases and J shed 5 bases, with 16 bases lying between them. Germline values: CDR1 SGHRS, CDR2 YFSETQ. The CDR3 covers 15 residues. This CDR3 reads CASSFWQGGVETQYF. The CDR3 region has the DNA TGCGCCAGCAGCTTCTGGCAGGGGGGTGTGGAGACCCAGTACTTC. The variable domain in full, completed from reference TRBV5-1 and TRBJ2-5, reads KAGVTQTPRYLIKTRGQQVTLSCSPISGHRSVSWYQQTPGQGLQFLFEYFSETQRNKGNFPGRFSGRQFSNSRSEMNVSTLELGDSALYLCASSFWQGGVETQYFGPGTRLLVL.

The CDR3 spells CASSSREGGEQYF. CDR3 coding DNA: TGTGCCAGCAGCTCACGGGAGGGCGGCGAGCAGTACTTC. The V gene is TRBV12-3 or TRBV12-4, the J gene TRBJ2-7; the match to TRBD2 covers 8 bases. Unmatched junction bases numbered 7, after V lost 6 bases and J lost 6 bases. This CDR3 has 13 residues.

V is TRBV5-1 and J is TRBJ1-1; D perhaps matches TRBD1 (5 bases). The germline gives CDR1 SGHRS, CDR2 YFSETQ. This CDR3 has 15 amino acids. Deletions cut 0 bases from V and 6 bases from J, with 15 bases between. In DNA form, the CDR3 reads TGCGCCAGCAGCTTGGGGGGACCCCCCGGGGCTGAAGCTTTCTTT. It translates to CASSLGGPPGAEAFF.

This clonotype has a count of ten or more. The J gene is TRBJ2-3, the V gene TRBV27; maybe TRBD2 (6 bases). Germline V gene lookup returns CDR1 MNHEY and CDR2 SMNVEV (reference sequence). V was pared by 4 bases and J by 2 bases, with 13 bases between. CDR3 length: 15 residues. The DNA of the CDR3 is TGTGCCAGCAGTTCCATAGCGGCGGACACAGATACGCAGTATTTT. Protein: CASSSIAADTDTQYF.

This clonotype was observed a few times. The V and J genes are TRBV14 and TRBJ2-7; no reliable D call. The CDR3 is made up of 14 amino acids. V was cut by 3 bases and J by 4 bases, with 13 bases left in between. Germline assignment: CDR1 SGHDN and CDR2 FVKESK. This CDR3 is CASSQLGQFYEQYF. The CDR3, as DNA: TGTGCCAGCAGCCAGCTCGGGCAATTTTACGAGCAGTACTTC.